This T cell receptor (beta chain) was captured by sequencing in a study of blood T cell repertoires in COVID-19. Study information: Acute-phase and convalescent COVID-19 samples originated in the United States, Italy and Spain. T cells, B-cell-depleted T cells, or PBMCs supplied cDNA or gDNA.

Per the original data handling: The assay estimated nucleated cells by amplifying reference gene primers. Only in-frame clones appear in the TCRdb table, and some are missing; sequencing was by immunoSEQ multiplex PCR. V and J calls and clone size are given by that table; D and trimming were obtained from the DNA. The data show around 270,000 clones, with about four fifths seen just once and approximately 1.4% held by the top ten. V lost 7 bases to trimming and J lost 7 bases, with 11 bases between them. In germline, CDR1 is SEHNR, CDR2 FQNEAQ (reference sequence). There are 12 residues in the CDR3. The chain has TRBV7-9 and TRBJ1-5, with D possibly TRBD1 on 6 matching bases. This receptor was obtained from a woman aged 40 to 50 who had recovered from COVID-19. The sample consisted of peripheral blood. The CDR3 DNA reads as TGTGCCAGCACCCAAGGACAGCAGCCCCAGCATTTT. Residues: CASTQGQQPQHF.